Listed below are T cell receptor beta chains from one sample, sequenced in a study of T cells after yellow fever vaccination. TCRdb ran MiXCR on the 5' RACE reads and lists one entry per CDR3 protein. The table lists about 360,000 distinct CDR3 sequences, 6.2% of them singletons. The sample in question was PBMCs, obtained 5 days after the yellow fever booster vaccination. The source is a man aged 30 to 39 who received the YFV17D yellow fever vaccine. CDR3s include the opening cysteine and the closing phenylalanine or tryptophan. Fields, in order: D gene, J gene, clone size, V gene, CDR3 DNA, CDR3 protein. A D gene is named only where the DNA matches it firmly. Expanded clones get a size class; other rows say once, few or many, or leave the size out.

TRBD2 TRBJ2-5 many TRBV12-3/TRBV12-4 TGTGCCAGCACTTATAGCGGGAGATCCGGGTGGGAGACCCAGTACTTC CASTYSGRSGWETQYF
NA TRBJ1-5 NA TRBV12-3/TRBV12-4 TGTGCCAGCTCGCAATCAGGGGGCAATCAGCCCCAGCATTTT CASSQSGGNQPQHF
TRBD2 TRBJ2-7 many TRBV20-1 TGCAGTGCCAGGCCACTAGCGGCCGCCTACGAGCAGTACTTC CSARPLAAAYEQYF
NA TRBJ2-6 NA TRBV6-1 TGTGCCAGCAGTCGGGAGAGCTCTGGGGCCAACGTCCTGACTTTC CASSRESSGANVLTF
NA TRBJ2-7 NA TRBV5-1 TGCGCCAGCAGCTTGGATCGGGCCCACGAGCAGTACTTC CASSLDRAHEQYF
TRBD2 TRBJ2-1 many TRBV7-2 TGTGCCAGCAGCACGACGACTAGCGGGAGGGCCACTGAGCAGTTCTTC CASSTTTSGRATEQFF
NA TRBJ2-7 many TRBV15 TGTGCCACCAGCAGCGACAGAGGCTACGAGCAGTACTTC CATSSDRGYEQYF
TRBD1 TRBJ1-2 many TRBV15 TGTGCCACCAGCAGAGATGGGACAGCCTATGGCTACACCTTC CATSRDGTAYGYTF
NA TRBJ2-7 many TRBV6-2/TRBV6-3 TGTGCCAGCAGCGGAGGGGGGTACGAGCAGTACTTC CASSGGGYEQYF
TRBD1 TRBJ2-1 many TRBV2 TGTGCCAGCAGCACAGGGACAGGGATTCGTGAGCAGTTCTTC CASSTGTGIREQFF
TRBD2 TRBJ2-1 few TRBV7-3 TGTGCCAGCAGCTCTAGCGGGAGTGCGGCCCATCGGCAGTTCTTC CASSSSGSAAHRQFF
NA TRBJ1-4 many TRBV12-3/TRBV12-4 TGTGCCAGCAGCATTAGCGGACCTTCGGGGAATGAAAAACTGTTTTTT CASSISGPSGNEKLFF
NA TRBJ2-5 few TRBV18 TGTGCCAGCTCACCCATGACGGCGGTCCAAGAGACCCAGTACTTC CASSPMTAVQETQYF
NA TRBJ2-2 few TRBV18 TGTGCCAGCTCGGAACTAACAGGGAGTCGCGGGGAGCTGTTTTTT CASSELTGSRGELFF
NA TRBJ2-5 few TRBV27 TGTGCCAGCAGTTTATCCACAGGGATAGAGACCCAGTACTTC CASSLSTGIETQYF
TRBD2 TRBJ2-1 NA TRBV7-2 TGTGCCAGCAGCTCCACGCCTCCGGGCGGGGGGAACAATGAGCAGTTCTTC CASSSTPPGGGNNEQFF
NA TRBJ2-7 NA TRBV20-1 TGCAGTGCTAGTTTGTTAGGGCGAACCTACGAGCAGTACTTC CSASLLGRTYEQYF
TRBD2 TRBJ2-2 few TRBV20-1 TGCAGTGCTAGAGATAGCGGGTACACCGGGGAGCTGTTTTTT CSARDSGYTGELFF
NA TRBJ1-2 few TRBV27 TGTGCCAGCAGAGCAACCAGCTATGGCTACACCTTC CASRATSYGYTF
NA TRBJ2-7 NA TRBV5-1 TGCGCCAGCAGCTTGGGAGAGTTGGGTCACGAGCAGTACTTC CASSLGELGHEQYF
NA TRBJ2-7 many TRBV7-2 TGTGCCAGCAGCGATGGACTGGTAGGCGAGCAGTACTTC CASSDGLVGEQYF
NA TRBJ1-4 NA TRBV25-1 TGTGCCAGCAGTGAACCCCAGGGACCAACTAATGAAAAACTGTTTTTT CASSEPQGPTNEKLFF
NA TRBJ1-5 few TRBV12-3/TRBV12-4 TGTGCCAGCAGTACGGGACTGAGGTTCAATCAGCCCCAGCATTTT CASSTGLRFNQPQHF
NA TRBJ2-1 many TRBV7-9 TGTGCCAGCAGCTTCCCTAGCGCCAATGAGCAGTTCTTC CASSFPSANEQFF
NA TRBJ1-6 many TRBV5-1 TGCGCCAGCAGCTTGTTCGCAGCGAGCTCCTATAATTCACCCCTCCACTTT CASSLFAASSYNSPLHF
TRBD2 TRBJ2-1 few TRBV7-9 TGTGCCAGCAGCAAACTAGCGGGAGTTAACAATGAGCAGTTCTTC CASSKLAGVNNEQFF
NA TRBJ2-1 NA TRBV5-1 TGCGCCAGCAGCTCGGAGTGGCAAAATGAGCAGTTCTTC CASSSEWQNEQFF
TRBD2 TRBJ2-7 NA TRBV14 TGTGCCAGCAGCCAAGGGACTAGCGGGATACCCTACGAGCAGTACTTC CASSQGTSGIPYEQYF
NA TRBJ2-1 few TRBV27 TGTGCCAGCAGGCTACCCGGGGTCGGCAATGAGCAGTTCTTC CASRLPGVGNEQFF
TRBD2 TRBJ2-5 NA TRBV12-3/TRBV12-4 TGTGCCAGCTGCCGGGGAGCGGGAGGAGAGACCCAGTACTTC CASCRGAGGETQYF